This T cell receptor (beta chain) was observed in a study of T cells in Graves' hyperthyroidism and ophthalmopathy. Per the germline V gene, CDR1 is LNHDA and CDR2 is SQIVND (reference sequence). The V end lost 3 bases, the J end lost 3 bases, and 9 bases lay between the germline ends. CDR3 length equals 13 residues. The source of the PBMCs was over 8.5 ml of fresh peripheral blood. There were TCR beta CDR3 regions amplified from RNA transcripts. TCR CDR3 regions were first amplified by RT-PCR with HTBI primers. TCRdb itself ran the multiplex PCR reads through MiXCR, one entry per CDR3 protein. The sample includes 750,000 to 900,000 distinct CDR3 sequences, 38% of them seen just once.

The V call is TRBV19, the J call TRBJ2-7; D ambiguous. This receptor was obtained from a man between 18 and 29 years old with Graves' hyperthyroidism. The sequenced sample consisted of blood. CDR3 sequence (DNA): TGTGCCAGTAGTATCTCCGCCCGCTACGAGCAGTACTTC. Amino acid sequence: CASSISARYEQYF.